This record looks at one TCR beta chain sequence and its context. What it binds is not known. Profiling relied on immunoSEQ multiplex PCR, and the TCRdb table lists in-frame clones only, not all of them. Among roughly 30,000 clones listed, about 86% were seen once. These data come from a study of T cells in localized non-small cell lung cancer. Study-wide points: Adjacent lung tissue had a median approximately 57 of the top 100 clones found in the tumor. Tumor showed lower T cell clonality than uninvolved adjacent lung, where it was highest. Greater blood T cell density accompanied longer overall survival.

This CDR3 is 13 amino acids long. Germline assignment: CDR1 SQVTM and CDR2 ANQGSEA. This sequence joins TRBV29-1 and TRBJ2-2; TRBD1 aligns across 7 bases. This sequence was found in a man aged 35 to 70 with stage III lung adenocarcinoma. Specimen: peripheral blood mononuclear cells, collected before any cancer treatment. As DNA, the CDR3 is TGCGGTTACAGGGGCCTGCTGTCCGGGGAGCTGTTTTTT. It is translated as CGYRGLLSGELFF.